A single sample gave rise to the 3 T cell receptor beta chains below, sequenced in a study of early T cells in non-severe SARS-CoV-2 infection. TCRdb recomputed calls from the 5' RACE reads with MiXCR, one row per CDR3 protein. The sample includes tens of thousands of distinct CDR3 sequences, about 9.4% of them seen just once. Sequences were obtained from whole blood. All receptors derive from an adult who was a healthcare worker with PCR-confirmed SARS-CoV-2 infection or an uninfected control (not recorded which).

This CDR3 reads CAISESNAVEQYF. The DNA of the CDR3 is TGTGCCATCAGTGAGTCAAACGCAGTGGAGCAGTACTTC. The genes are TRBV10-3 and TRBJ2-7; the D is unclear. The CDR3 covers 13 residues. Trimming removed 0 bases at V and 7 bases at J, with 10 bases between. Germline V gene lookup returns CDR1 ENHRY and CDR2 SYGVKD.

This clonotype has a handful of counts. The J gene is TRBJ2-5, the V gene TRBV7-9; TRBD1 matches 8 bases. V lost 3 bases, J lost 4 bases, and 4 bases stayed unmatched. The CDR3 runs 14 residues. Germline CDR1 reads SEHNR; CDR2 reads FQNEAQ (reference sequence). DNA of the CDR3: TGTGCCAGCAGCTTCAGGGGGCGAAGAGAGACCCAGTACTTC. Its translation is CASSFRGRRETQYF.

This clonotype was detected many times. The V gene is TRBV11-2, the J gene TRBJ2-7, with TRBD1 matching 12 bases. Unmatched junction bases numbered 4, after V lost 5 bases and J lost 5 bases. The CDR3 is made up of 14 amino acids. The germline V gene has CDR1 SGHAT and CDR2 FQNNGV. CDR3 in DNA: TGTGCCAGCAGCCCCGGGACAGGGGGCCACGAGCAGTACTTC. Encoded protein: CASSPGTGGHEQYF. Supplemented by reference TRBV11-2 and TRBJ2-7, the full variable domain reads EAGVAQSPRYKIIEKRQSVAFWCNPISGHATLYWYQQILGQGPKLLIQFQNNGVVDDSQLPKDRFSAERLKGVDSTLKIQPAKLEDSAVYLCASSPGTGGHEQYFGPGTRLTVT.